The rows below give T cell receptor beta chains drawn from one sample of a study of cytomegalovirus exposure and HLA in healthy donors. Only in-frame clones appear in the TCRdb table, and some are missing; sequencing was by immunoSEQ multiplex PCR. The data contain 90,000 to 140,000 clones, approximately 90% of them singletons. Sequencing was carried out using PBMCs. Receptors originate from a woman younger than 30 in good health and CMV-seropositive. Each CDR3 is given with its conserved first and last residue. The D gene is left open where the match is weak. The size field is filled for only some rows; it gives once, few, many or a size class.

D,V,size,J,CDR3,DNA
TRBD1,TRBV19,.,TRBJ1-1,CATRQGSTEAFF,TGTGCCACCAGACAGGGGAGCACTGAAGCTTTCTTT
.,TRBV5-1,.,TRBJ2-3,CASSLEGVDTDTQYF,TGCGCCAGCAGCTTGGAGGGGGTGGACACAGATACGCAGTATTTT
TRBD1,TRBV2,.,TRBJ1-1,CASSRTGNTEAFF,TGTGCCAGCAGTAGGACAGGGAACACTGAAGCTTTCTTT
.,TRBV18,.,TRBJ2-3,CASSPDSRTDTQYF,TGTGCCAGCTCCCCAGACAGCCGCACAGATACGCAGTATTTT
.,TRBV9,.,TRBJ1-1,CASSATSNTEAFF,TGTGCCAGCAGCGCGACTTCGAACACTGAAGCTTTCTTT
.,TRBV7-8,.,TRBJ1-5,CASSPTAYQPQHF,TGTGCCAGCAGCCCGACAGCTTATCAGCCCCAGCATTTT
TRBD2,TRBV25-1,.,TRBJ2-3,CASSDPRTSGGRTDTQYF,TGTGCCAGCAGTGACCCCAGGACTAGCGGGGGACGCACAGATACGCAGTATTTT
TRBD1,TRBV29-1,.,TRBJ2-1,CSVGPGTGSYNEQFF,TGCAGCGTTGGGCCCGGGACAGGGTCCTACAATGAGCAGTTCTTC
.,TRBV7-9,once,TRBJ2-2,CASSFRPRTRDDTGELFF,TGTGCCAGCAGCTTTCGACCACGGACACGCGACGACACCGGGGAGCTGTTTTTT
.,TRBV28,.,TRBJ2-7,CASSLWGGVNSYEQYF,TGTGCCAGCAGTTTATGGGGCGGGGTCAATTCCTACGAGCAGTACTTC